This T cell receptor beta chain stems from a study of T cells in Graves' hyperthyroidism and ophthalmopathy. General study results and limits: Expanded thyroid clonotypes (above 0.001) were mostly also found in blood.

In regard to this clonotype: No antigen is known for it.

Amplified TCR beta CDR3 regions came from RNA transcripts. A set of HTBI primers served as the primers for a first-round RT-PCR of the TCR CDR3. TCRdb ran MiXCR on the multiplex PCR reads and lists one entry per CDR3 protein. This sample has under 350,000 distinct CDR3 sequences, with about 20% found just once. The V and J ends lost 5 bases and 5 bases, in that order; junction bases with no gene match: 8. CDR1 and CDR2 from the germline V gene are SGHAT and FQNNGV. The CDR3 is 14 residues long. Fresh peripheral blood, about 9.9 ml, yielded the PBMCs. The source is a woman aged 50 to 65 with Graves' hyperthyroidism. Sequenced input: blood. V is TRBV11-2 and J is TRBJ2-5, with 7 nucleotides matching TRBD1. The CDR3 sequence is CASSPETGHETQYF. The CDR3 DNA is TGTGCCAGCAGCCCGGAGACAGGGCACGAGACCCAGTACTTC. Full variable domain (outside the CDR3, taken from reference TRBV11-2 and TRBJ2-5): EAGVAQSPRYKIIEKRQSVAFWCNPISGHATLYWYQQILGQGPKLLIQFQNNGVVDDSQLPKDRFSAERLKGVDSTLKIQPAKLEDSAVYLCASSPETGHETQYFGPGTRLLVL.